This record covers a single T cell receptor (beta chain). Cells sorted as Tregs were CD4+, CD25+ and CD127-/low. Per germline, CDR1 SEHNR and CDR2 FQNEAQ (reference sequence). The CDR3 runs 14 residues. V dropped 6 bases and J dropped 4; count of bases not matched to a gene: 8. TCRdb re-analysed the 5' RACE reads in MiXCR, keeping a single row per CDR3 protein. Among approximately 50,000 distinct CDR3 sequences listed, roughly 28% were seen once. This TCR was recovered from a female donor with breast cancer. The source material was tumor-infiltrating Tregs sorted from the breast tumor. The rearrangement links TRBV7-9 to TRBJ1-1; 7 bases map to TRBD1. The DNA for the CDR3 is TGTGCCAGCAGTCATGAGGGGGCTAGCACTGAAGCTTTCTTT. Amino acids: CASSHEGASTEAFF.